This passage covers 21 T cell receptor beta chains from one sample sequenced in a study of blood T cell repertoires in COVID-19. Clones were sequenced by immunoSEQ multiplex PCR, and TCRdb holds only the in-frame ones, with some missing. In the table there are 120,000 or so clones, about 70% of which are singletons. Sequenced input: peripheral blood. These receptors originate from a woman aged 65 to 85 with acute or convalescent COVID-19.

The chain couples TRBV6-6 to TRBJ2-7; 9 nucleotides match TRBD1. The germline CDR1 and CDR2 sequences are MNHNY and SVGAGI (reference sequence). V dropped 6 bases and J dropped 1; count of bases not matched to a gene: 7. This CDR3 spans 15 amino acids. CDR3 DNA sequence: TGTGCCAGCAGACTCCGGGACAGGGTATCCTACGAGCAGTACTTC. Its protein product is CASRLRDRVSYEQYF.

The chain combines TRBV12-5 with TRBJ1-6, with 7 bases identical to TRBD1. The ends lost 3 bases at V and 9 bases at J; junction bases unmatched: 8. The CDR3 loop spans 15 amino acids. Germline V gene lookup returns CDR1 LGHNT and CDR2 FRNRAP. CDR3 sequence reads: CASGFTTGTASPLHF. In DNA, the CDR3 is TGTGCTAGTGGTTTTACGACAGGGACGGCTTCACCCCTCCACTTT.

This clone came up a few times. The DNA of the CDR3 is TGTGCCACCAGTGATTTTAGGAAACAGAGCGGCGGGGAGACCCAGTACTTC. This sequence encodes CATSDFRKQSGGETQYF. The chain recombines TRBV24-1 with TRBJ2-5; D perhaps matches TRBD2 (5 bases). Trimming removed 1 base from V and 5 bases from J, with 19 bases in between. The germline CDR1 and CDR2 sequences are KGHDR and SFDVKD. CDR3 length: 17 residues.

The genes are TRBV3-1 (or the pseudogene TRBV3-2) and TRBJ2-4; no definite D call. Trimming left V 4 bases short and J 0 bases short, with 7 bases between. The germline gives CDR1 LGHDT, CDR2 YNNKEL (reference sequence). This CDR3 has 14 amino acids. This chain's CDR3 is CASSPTVAKNIQYF. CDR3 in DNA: TGTGCCAGCAGCCCCACGGTAGCCAAAAACATTCAGTACTTC.

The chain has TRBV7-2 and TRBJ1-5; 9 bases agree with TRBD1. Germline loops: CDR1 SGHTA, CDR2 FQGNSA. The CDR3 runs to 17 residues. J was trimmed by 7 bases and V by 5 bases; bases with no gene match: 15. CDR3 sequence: CASSLNTGTGIGQPQHF. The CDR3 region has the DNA TGTGCCAGCAGCCTCAATACCGGGACAGGGATCGGCCAGCCCCAGCATTTT.

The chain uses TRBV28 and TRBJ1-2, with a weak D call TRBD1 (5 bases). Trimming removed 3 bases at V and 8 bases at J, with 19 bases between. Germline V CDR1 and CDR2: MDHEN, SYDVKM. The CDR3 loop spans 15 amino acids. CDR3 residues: CASSLGWGGVGGYTF. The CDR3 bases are TGTGCCAGCAGTTTGGGGTGGGGCGGTGTGGGCGGCTACACCTTC.

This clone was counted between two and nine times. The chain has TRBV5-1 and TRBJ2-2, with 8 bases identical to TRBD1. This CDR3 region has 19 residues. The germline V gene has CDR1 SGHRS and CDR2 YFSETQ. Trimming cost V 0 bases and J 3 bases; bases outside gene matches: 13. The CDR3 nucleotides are TGCGCCAGCAGCTTGGCCAGTTCCCGGGCAGGGGGCGACACCGGGGAGCTGTTTTTT. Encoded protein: CASSLASSRAGGDTGELFF.

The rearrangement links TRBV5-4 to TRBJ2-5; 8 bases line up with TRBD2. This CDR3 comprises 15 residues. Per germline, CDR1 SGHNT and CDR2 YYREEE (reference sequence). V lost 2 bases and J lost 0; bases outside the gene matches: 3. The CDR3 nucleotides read TGTGCCAGCAGCTTCAAGCGGGAGTACCAAGAGACCCAGTACTTC. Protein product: CASSFKREYQETQYF.

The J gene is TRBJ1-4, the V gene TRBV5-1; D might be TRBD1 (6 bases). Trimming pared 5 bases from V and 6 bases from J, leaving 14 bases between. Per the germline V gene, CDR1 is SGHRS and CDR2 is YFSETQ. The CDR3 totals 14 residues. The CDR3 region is CASSWGGADEKLFF. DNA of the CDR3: TGCGCCAGCAGTTGGGGGGGCGCGGATGAAAAACTGTTTTTT.

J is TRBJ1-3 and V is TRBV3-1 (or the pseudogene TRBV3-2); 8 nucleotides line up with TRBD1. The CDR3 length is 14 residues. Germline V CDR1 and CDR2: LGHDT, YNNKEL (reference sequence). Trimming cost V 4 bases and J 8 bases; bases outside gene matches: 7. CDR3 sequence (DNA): TGTGCCAGCAGCCGGACAGGGCTCGGCGACACCATATATTTT. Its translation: CASSRTGLGDTIYF.

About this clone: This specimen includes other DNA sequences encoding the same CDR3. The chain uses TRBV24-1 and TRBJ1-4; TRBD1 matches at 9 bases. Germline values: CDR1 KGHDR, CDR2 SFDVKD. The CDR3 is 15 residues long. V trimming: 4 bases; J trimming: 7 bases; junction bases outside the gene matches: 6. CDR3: CATSEPTGGAEKLFF. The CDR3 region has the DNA TGTGCCACCAGTGAACCGACAGGGGGGGCTGAAAAACTGTTTTTT.

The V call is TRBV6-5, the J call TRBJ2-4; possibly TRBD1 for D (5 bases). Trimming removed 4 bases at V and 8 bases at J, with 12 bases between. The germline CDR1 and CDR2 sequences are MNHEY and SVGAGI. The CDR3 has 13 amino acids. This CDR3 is CASSSGFGDIQYF. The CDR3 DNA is TGTGCCAGCAGTTCAGGGTTTGGGGACATTCAGTACTTC.

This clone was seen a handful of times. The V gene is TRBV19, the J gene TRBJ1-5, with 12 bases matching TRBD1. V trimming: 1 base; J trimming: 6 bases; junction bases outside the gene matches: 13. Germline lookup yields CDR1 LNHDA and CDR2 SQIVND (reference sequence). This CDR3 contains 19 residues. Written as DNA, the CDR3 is TGTGCCAGTAGTATAGTTGGATCACAAGGGACAGGGGGCCTTCAGCCCCAGCATTTT. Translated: CASSIVGSQGTGGLQPQHF.

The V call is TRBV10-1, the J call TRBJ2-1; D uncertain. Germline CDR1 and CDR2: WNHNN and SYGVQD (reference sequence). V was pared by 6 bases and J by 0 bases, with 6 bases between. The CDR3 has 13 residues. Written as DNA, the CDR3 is TGCGCCAGCAGCCCAGGCTCCTACAATGAGCAGTTCTTC. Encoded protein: CASSPGSYNEQFF.

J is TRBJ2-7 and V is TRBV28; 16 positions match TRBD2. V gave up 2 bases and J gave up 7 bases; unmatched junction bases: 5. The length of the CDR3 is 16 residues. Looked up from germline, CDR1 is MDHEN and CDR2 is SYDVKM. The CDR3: CASSLIRGLAGGEQYF. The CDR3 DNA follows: TGTGCCAGCAGTTTAATTCGGGGACTAGCGGGAGGGGAGCAGTACTTC.

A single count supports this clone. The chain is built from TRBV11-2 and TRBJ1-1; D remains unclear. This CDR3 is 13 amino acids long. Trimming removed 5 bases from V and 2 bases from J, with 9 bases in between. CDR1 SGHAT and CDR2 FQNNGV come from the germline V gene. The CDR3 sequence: CASSPDYNTEAFF. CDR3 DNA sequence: TGTGCCAGCAGCCCCGACTATAACACTGAAGCTTTCTTT.

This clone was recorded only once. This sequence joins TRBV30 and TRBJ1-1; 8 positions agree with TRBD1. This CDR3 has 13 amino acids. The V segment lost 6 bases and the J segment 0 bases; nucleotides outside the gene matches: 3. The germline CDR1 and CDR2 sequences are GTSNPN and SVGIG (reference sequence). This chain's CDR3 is CACMGQVNTEAFF. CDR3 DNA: TGTGCCTGCATGGGACAGGTGAACACTGAAGCTTTCTTT.

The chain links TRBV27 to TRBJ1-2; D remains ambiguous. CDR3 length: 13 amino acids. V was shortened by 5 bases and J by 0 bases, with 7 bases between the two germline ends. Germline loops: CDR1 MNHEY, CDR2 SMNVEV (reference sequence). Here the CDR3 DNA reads TGTGCCAGCAGTGTGGGAGCTAACTATGGCTACACCTTC. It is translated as CASSVGANYGYTF.

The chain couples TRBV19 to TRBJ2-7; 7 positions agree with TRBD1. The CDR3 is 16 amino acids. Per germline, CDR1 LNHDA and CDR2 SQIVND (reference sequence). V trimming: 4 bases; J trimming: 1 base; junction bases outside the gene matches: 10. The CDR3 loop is CASSTPDRYGSYEQYF. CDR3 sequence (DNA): TGTGCCAGTAGTACCCCGGACAGGTACGGTTCCTACGAGCAGTACTTC. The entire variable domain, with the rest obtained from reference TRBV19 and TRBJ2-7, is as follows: DGGITQSPKYLFRKEGQNVTLSCEQNLNHDAMYWYRQDPGQGLRLIYYSQIVNDFQKGDIAEGYSVSREKKESFPLTVTSAQKNPTAFYLCASSTPDRYGSYEQYFGPGTRLTVT.

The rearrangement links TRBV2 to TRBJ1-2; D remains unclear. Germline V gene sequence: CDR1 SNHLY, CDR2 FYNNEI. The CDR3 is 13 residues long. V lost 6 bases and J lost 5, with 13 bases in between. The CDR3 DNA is TGTGCCAGCAGATCCTCTTTGAGGTATGGCTACACCTTC. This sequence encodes CASRSSLRYGYTF.

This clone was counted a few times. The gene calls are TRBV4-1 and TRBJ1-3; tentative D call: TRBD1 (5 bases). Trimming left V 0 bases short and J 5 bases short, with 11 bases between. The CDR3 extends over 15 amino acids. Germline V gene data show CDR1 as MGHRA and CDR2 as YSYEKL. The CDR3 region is CASSQEGQGRNTIYF. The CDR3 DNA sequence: TGCGCCAGCAGCCAAGAAGGGCAGGGTAGAAACACCATATATTTT.